The present T cell receptor (beta chain) was sequenced within a study of beta chain features in type 1 diabetes. With respect to this clone: Its antigen remains unidentified.

Expressed TCRB transcripts were sequenced because the entire RNA isolate underwent reverse transcription. Using immunoSEQ multiplex PCR, the repertoire was profiled, and TCRdb retains in-frame clones only, with some absent. Of hundreds of thousands of clones in the sample, about 15% were seen once. The germline CDR1 and CDR2 sequences are SGHAT and FQNNGV. The CDR3 consists of 13 residues. Trimming took 5 bases from V and 10 from J; bases not matched to a gene: 4. Broader study findings: Diminished insertions and augmented deletions at VDJ junctions characterized type 1 diabetes patients. Whether TCRB rearrangement is influenced by HLA type was left unresolved in this analysis. Shortening of TCRB CDR3s, moderate but significant, appeared in all four CD4+ subsets of Type 1 diabetes patients.

The receptor was derived from a young man with type 1 diabetes. This chain connects TRBV11-2 to TRBJ2-1, with 11 positions matching TRBD2. Material for sequencing was naive CD4+ T cells from blood. Here the CDR3 reads CASSARLAGEQFF. The DNA for the CDR3 is TGTGCCAGCAGCGCCAGACTAGCGGGGGAGCAGTTCTTC.